This paragraph covers one TCR beta chain sequence. This CDR3 has 15 amino acids. Trimming stripped 1 base from V and 4 bases from J, with 11 bases between. Germline V CDR1 and CDR2: SEHNR, FQNEAQ (reference sequence). The sample belongs to a study of graft-versus-host responses after intestinal transplantation. Some clones are missing from TCRdb's copy, which holds only in-frame ones; the method was immunoSEQ multiplex PCR. The sample holds tens of thousands of clones, more than 80% seen once. The receptor comes from a human patient who received an intestinal transplant, so some T cells may come from the graft donor. The chain has TRBV7-9 and TRBJ1-5; D call uncertain. The sample here was PBMCs, taken approximately 300 days after intestinal transplant. The CDR3 here is CASSLGQLRNQPQHF. CDR3 sequence (DNA): TGTGCCAGCAGCTTAGGTCAGCTAAGGAATCAGCCCCAGCATTTT.